A selection of T cell receptor beta chains follows, all from one sample in a study of control samples from healthy donors and cancer patients. Profiled with immunoSEQ multiplex PCR; TCRdb holds only in-frame clones, not every one. Among 70,000 to 95,000 clones listed, 80% to 95% were seen once. Sequencing input: PBMCs. These receptors all come from a woman aged 40 to 55 with lung cancer. Both conserved end residues are part of each CDR3. The D gene is left open where the match is weak. The listing skips clone size in some rows; elsewhere it reads once, few, many or a size class.

V: TRBV28; size: -; D: -; J: TRBJ1-1; CDR3: CASSLGPREAFF; DNA: TGTGCCAGCAGTTTAGGTCCCAGGGAGGCTTTCTTT
V: TRBV29-1; size: once; D: -; J: TRBJ1-1; CDR3: CSVVRDRNTEAFF; DNA: TGCAGCGTTGTGAGGGACCGGAACACTGAAGCTTTCTTT
V: TRBV2; size: -; D: -; J: TRBJ1-6; CDR3: CASSEIGQGSSPLHF; DNA: TGTGCCAGCAGTGAAATCGGCCAGGGCAGTTCACCCCTCCACTTT
V: TRBV7-6; size: -; D: -; J: TRBJ2-7; CDR3: CASSLAMGAREQYF; DNA: TGTGCCAGCAGCTTAGCGATGGGGGCGCGAGAGCAGTACTTC
V: TRBV18; size: few; D: -; J: TRBJ1-5; CDR3: CASSPQAGEGQPQHF; DNA: TGTGCCAGCTCACCACAGGCAGGGGAGGGGCAGCCCCAGCATTTT
V: TRBV5-1; size: -; D: -; J: TRBJ2-2; CDR3: CASSWGGENTGELFF; DNA: TGCGCCAGCAGCTGGGGCGGGGAGAACACCGGGGAGCTGTTTTTT
V: TRBV15; size: -; D: -; J: TRBJ1-1; CDR3: CATSSQVSGAEAFF; DNA: TGTGCCACCAGCAGTCAAGTGTCGGGGGCTGAAGCTTTCTTT
V: TRBV6-1; size: -; D: -; J: TRBJ1-1; CDR3: CASSEGPMNTEAFF; DNA: TGTGCCAGCAGTGAGGGCCCAATGAACACTGAAGCTTTCTTT
V: TRBV7-2; size: -; D: -; J: TRBJ1-1; CDR3: CASSLGRATEAFF; DNA: TGTGCCAGCAGCTTGGGACGTGCCACTGAAGCTTTCTTT
V: TRBV2; size: -; D: TRBD2; J: TRBJ2-1; CDR3: CASSAPIGGAYLSSYNEQFF; DNA: TGTGCCAGCAGCGCCCCCATCGGGGGGGCCTACCTAAGCTCCTACAATGAGCAGTTCTTC
V: TRBV14; size: -; D: -; J: TRBJ2-7; CDR3: CASSQVEGFSYEQYF; DNA: TGTGCCAGCAGCCAAGTTGAAGGGTTCTCCTACGAGCAGTACTTC
V: TRBV2; size: -; D: -; J: TRBJ1-4; CDR3: CANRLGDEKLFF; DNA: TGTGCCAACCGGCTGGGGGACGAAAAACTGTTTTTT
V: TRBV6-6; size: few; D: -; J: TRBJ1-5; CDR3: CASREHMGNQPQHF; DNA: TGTGCCAGCAGGGAACACATGGGCAATCAGCCCCAGCATTTT
V: TRBV5-4; size: once; D: -; J: TRBJ1-2; CDR3: CASSLVLAGDGYTF; DNA: TGTGCCAGCAGCTTGGTGTTGGCAGGGGATGGCTACACCTTC
V: TRBV7-7; size: once; D: -; J: TRBJ1-3; CDR3: CASSPSGGARLRAGNTIYF; DNA: TGTGCTAGCAGCCCCTCGGGGGGGGCGAGGTTGCGCGCTGGAAACACCATATATTTT
V: TRBV9; size: -; D: TRBD1; J: TRBJ1-2; CDR3: CASRATGGEGGYTF; DNA: TGTGCCAGCAGAGCCACAGGGGGCGAAGGAGGCTACACCTTC
V: TRBV6-5; size: -; D: TRBD2; J: TRBJ2-5; CDR3: CASSYARTSGEETQYF; DNA: TGTGCCAGCAGTTACGCACGGACTAGCGGGGAAGAGACCCAGTACTTC
V: TRBV6-4; size: few; D: TRBD1; J: TRBJ2-7; CDR3: CAIYKQGPPYEQYF; DNA: TGTGCCATTTATAAACAGGGGCCCCCCTACGAGCAGTACTTC
V: TRBV4-1; size: -; D: -; J: TRBJ1-5; CDR3: CASSQETAAGNQPQHF; DNA: TGCGCCAGCAGCCAAGAAACGGCCGCGGGCAATCAGCCCCAGCATTTT
V: TRBV3-1/TRBV3-2; size: -; D: -; J: TRBJ1-3; CDR3: CASSGNTIYF; DNA: TGTGCCAGCAGCGGAAACACCATATATTTT
V: TRBV4-1; size: -; D: -; J: TRBJ1-5; CDR3: CASSHEGGNQPQHF; DNA: TGCGCCAGCAGCCATGAAGGGGGCAATCAGCCCCAGCATTTT
V: TRBV13; size: once; D: -; J: TRBJ2-2; CDR3: CASSLALEGDTGELFF; DNA: TGTGCCAGCAGCTTAGCCCTAGAAGGGGACACCGGGGAGCTGTTTTTT
V: TRBV30; size: -; D: -; J: TRBJ2-1; CDR3: CAWIAFSYNEQFF; DNA: TGTGCCTGGATAGCGTTCTCCTACAATGAGCAGTTCTTC
V: TRBV19; size: once; D: TRBD1; J: TRBJ1-5; CDR3: CASSIVTGQYSNQPQHF; DNA: TGTGCCAGTAGTATAGTGACAGGGCAATATAGCAATCAGCCCCAGCATTTT
V: TRBV5-8; size: -; D: -; J: TRBJ1-4; CDR3: CASSLGSSSNEKLFF; DNA: TGTGCCAGCAGCTTGGGATCTAGTTCTAATGAAAAACTGTTTTTT
V: TRBV10-2; size: -; D: -; J: TRBJ1-3; CDR3: CASSDPNGGGNTIYF; DNA: TGCGCCAGCAGTGACCCGAATGGGGGAGGAAACACCATATATTTT
V: TRBV15; size: -; D: -; J: TRBJ1-2; CDR3: CATSTDRVGDLGLSYGYTF; DNA: TGTGCCACCAGCACGGATCGGGTAGGAGACTTGGGGCTTAGCTATGGCTACACCTTC
V: TRBV18; size: few; D: TRBD1; J: TRBJ2-3; CDR3: CASSPQGASTDTQYF; DNA: TGTGCCAGCTCGCCACAGGGGGCAAGCACAGATACGCAGTATTTT
V: TRBV7-9; size: -; D: -; J: TRBJ2-6; CDR3: CASRTQSRDSGANVLTF; DNA: TGTGCCAGCAGGACCCAGAGCAGGGACTCTGGGGCCAACGTCCTGACTTTC